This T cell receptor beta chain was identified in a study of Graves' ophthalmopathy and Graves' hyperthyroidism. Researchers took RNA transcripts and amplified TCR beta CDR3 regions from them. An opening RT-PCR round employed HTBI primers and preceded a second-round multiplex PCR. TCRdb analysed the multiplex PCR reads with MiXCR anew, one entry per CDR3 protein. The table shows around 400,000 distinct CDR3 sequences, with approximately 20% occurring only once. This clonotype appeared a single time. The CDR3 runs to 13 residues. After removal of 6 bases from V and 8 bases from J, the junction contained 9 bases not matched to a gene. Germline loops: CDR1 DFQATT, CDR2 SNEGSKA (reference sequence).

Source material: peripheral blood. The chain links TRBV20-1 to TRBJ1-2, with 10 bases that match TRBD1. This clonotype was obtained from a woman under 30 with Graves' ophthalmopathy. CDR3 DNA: TGCAGTGCGGTGACAGGGGGCGCGAGGGGCTACACCTTC. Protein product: CSAVTGGARGYTF.